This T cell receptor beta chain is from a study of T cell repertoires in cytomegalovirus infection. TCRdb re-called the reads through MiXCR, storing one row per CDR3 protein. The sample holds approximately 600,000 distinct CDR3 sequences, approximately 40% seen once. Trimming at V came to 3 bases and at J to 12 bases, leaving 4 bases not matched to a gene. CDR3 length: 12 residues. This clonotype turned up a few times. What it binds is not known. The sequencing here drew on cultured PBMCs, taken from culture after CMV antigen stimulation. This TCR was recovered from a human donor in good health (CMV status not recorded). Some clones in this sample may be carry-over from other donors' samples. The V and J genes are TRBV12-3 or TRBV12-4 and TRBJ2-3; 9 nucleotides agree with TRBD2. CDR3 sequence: CASSFAGGPQYF. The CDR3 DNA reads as TGTGCCAGCAGTTTCGCGGGAGGGCCTCAGTATTTT.